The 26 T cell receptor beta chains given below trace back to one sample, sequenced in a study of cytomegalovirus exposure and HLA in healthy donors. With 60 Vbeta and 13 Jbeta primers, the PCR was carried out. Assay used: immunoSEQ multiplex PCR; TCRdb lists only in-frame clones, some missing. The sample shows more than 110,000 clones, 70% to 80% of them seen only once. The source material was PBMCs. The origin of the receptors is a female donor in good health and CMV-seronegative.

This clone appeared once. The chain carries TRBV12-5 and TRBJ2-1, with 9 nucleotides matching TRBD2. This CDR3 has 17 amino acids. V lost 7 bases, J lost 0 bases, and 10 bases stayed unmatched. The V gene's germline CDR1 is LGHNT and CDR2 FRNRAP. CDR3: CASALVTSGRSYNEQFF. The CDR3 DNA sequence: TGTGCTAGTGCCTTGGTGACTAGCGGCCGCTCCTACAATGAGCAGTTCTTC.

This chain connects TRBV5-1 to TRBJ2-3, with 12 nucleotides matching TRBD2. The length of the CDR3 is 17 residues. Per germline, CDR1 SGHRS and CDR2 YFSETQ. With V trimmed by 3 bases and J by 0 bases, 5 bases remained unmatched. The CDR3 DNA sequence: TGCGCCAGCAGCTGGGGGACTAGCGGGTATAGCACAGATACGCAGTATTTT. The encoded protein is CASSWGTSGYSTDTQYF.

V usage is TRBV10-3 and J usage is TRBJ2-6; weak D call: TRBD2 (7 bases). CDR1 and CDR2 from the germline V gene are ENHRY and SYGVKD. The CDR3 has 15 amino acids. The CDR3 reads CAAGDTNSGANVLTF. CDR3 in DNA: TGTGCTGCGGGGGACACCAACTCTGGGGCCAACGTCCTGACTTTC.

CDR3 in DNA: TGCGCCAGCAGCTTGGGTGTCAGCTCCTACAATGAGCAGTTCTTC. The encoded protein is CASSLGVSSYNEQFF. This chain joins TRBV5-1 and TRBJ2-1; no clear D. Trimming cost V 0 bases and J 0 bases, with 7 bases left between them. CDR3 length equals 15 residues. Germline-derived CDR1 and CDR2 are SGHRS and YFSETQ.

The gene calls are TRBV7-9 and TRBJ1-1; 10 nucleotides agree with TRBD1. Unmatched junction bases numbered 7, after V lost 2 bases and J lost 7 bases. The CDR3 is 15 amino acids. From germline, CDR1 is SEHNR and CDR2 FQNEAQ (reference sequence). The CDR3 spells CASSLPDRGVREAFF. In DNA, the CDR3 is TGTGCCAGCAGCTTACCGGACAGGGGGGTTCGTGAAGCTTTCTTT.

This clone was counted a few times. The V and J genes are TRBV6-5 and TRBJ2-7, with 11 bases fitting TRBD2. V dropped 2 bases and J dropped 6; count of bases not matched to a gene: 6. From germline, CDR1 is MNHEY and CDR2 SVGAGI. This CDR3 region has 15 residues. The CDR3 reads CASSYDTSGSGEQYF. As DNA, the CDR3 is TGTGCCAGCAGTTACGATACTAGCGGGAGCGGCGAGCAGTACTTC.

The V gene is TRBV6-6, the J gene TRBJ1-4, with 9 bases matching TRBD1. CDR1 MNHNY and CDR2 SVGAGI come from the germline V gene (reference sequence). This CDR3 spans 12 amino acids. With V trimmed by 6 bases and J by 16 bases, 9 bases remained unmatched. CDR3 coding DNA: TGTGCCAGCAGGCTCCGGACAGGGGCCCAGTTTTTT. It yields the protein CASRLRTGAQFF.

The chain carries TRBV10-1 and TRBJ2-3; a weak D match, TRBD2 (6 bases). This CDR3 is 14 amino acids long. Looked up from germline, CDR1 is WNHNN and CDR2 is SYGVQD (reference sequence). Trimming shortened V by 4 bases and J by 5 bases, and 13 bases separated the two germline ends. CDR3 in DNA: TGCGCCAGCAGTGGGGCTAGCGAAAGAGATACGCAGTATTTT. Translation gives CASSGASERDTQYF.

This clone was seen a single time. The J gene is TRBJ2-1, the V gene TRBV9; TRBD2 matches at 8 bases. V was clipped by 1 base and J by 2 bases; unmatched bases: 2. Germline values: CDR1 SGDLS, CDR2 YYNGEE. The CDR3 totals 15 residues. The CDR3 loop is CASSVTSGTYNEQFF. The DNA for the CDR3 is TGTGCCAGCAGCGTAACTAGCGGCACCTACAATGAGCAGTTCTTC.

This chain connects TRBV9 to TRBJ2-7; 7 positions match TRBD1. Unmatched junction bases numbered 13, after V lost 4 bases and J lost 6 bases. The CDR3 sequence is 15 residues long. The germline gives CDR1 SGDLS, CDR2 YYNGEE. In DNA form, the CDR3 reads TGTGCCAGCAGCCCCCGACAGGGATTATCCCTCGAGCAGTACTTC. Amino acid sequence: CASSPRQGLSLEQYF.

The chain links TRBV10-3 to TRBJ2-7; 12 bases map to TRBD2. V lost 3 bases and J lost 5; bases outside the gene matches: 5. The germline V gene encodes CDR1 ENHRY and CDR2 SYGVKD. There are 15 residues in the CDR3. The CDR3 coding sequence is TGTGCCATCAGTGAATGGACTAGCGGGATCAACGAGCAGTACTTC. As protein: CAISEWTSGINEQYF.

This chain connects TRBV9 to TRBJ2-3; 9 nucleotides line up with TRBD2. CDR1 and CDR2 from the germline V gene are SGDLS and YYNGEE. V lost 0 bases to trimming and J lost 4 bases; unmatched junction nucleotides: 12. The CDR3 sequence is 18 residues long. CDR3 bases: TGTGCCAGCAGCGTAGCCCCTCCCCTAGCGGGGTTCTCAGATACGCAGTATTTT. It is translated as CASSVAPPLAGFSDTQYF.

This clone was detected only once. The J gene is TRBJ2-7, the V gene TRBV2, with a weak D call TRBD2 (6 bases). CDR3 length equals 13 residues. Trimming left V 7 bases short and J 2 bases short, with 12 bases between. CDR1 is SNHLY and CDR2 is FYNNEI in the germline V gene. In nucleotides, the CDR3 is TGTGCCAGCACCACGGGGGTCCCCTACGAGCAGTACTTC. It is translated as CASTTGVPYEQYF.

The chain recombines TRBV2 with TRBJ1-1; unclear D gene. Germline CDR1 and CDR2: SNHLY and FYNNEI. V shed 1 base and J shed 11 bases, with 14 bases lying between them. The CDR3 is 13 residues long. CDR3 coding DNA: TGTGCCAGCAGTGAAGGGTACTCTCGCCCCGCTTTCTTT. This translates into CASSEGYSRPAFF.

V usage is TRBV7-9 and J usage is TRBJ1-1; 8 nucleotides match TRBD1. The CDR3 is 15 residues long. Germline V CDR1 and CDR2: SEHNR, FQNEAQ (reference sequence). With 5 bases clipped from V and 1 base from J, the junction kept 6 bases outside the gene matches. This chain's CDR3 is CASSPGDRTNTEAFF. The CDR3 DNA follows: TGTGCCAGCAGCCCGGGGGACAGGACGAACACTGAAGCTTTCTTT.

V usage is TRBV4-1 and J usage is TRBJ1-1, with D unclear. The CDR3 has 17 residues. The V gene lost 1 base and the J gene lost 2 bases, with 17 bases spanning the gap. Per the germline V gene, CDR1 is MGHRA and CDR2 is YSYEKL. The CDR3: CASSQVFKDRSNTEAFF. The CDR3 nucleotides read TGCGCCAGCAGCCAAGTGTTCAAAGATCGGAGTAACACTGAAGCTTTCTTT.

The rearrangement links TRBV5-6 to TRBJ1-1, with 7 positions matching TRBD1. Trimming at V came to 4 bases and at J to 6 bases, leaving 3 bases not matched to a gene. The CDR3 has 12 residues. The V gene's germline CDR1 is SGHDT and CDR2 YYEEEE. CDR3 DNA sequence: TGTGCCAGCAGCCACAGGGGTGCTGAAGCTTTCTTT. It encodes CASSHRGAEAFF.

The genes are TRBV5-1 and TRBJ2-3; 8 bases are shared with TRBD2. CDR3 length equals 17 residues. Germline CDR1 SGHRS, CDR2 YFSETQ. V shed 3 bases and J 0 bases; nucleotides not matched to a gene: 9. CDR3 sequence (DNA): TGCGCCAGCAGCTCGCTGGGAGGCGGGAGGAGCACAGATACGCAGTATTTT. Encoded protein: CASSSLGGGRSTDTQYF.

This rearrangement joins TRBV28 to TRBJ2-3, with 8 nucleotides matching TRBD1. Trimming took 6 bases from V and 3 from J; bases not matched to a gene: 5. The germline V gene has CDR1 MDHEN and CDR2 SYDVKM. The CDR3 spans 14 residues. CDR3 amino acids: CASRPDRGTDTQYF. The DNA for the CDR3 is TGTGCCAGCAGACCAGACAGGGGTACAGATACGCAGTATTTT. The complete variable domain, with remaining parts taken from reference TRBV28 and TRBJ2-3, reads DVKVTQSSRYLVKRTGEKVFLECVQDMDHENMFWYRQDPGLGLRLIYFSYDVKMKEKGDIPEGYSVSREKKERFSLILESASTNQTSMYLCASRPDRGTDTQYFGPGTRLTVL.

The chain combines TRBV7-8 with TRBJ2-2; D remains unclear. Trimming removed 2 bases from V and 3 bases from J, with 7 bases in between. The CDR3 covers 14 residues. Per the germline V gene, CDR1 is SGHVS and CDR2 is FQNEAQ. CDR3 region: CASSLPRDTGELFF. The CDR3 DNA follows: TGTGCCAGCAGCTTACCCCGCGACACCGGGGAGCTGTTTTTT.

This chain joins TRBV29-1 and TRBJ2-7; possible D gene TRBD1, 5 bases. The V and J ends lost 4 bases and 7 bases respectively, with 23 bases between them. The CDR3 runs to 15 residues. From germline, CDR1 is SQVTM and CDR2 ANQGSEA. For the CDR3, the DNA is TGCAGCGTTGCCCAGGGAAGGACGGGTGCTTGTGAGCAGTACTTC. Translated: CSVAQGRTGACEQYF.

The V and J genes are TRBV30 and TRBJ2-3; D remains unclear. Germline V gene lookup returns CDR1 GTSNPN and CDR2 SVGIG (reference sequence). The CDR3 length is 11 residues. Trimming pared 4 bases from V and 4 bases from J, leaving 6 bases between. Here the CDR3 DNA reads TGTGCCTGGACCAGGTCAGATACGCAGTATTTT. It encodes CAWTRSDTQYF.

The CDR3 DNA reads as TGTGCCAGCAGCTGGGACAGGGAGTATGGCTACACCTTC. Translating it yields CASSWDREYGYTF. The chain carries TRBV2 and TRBJ1-2; 9 nucleotides line up with TRBD1. Germline CDR1 and CDR2: SNHLY and FYNNEI. The CDR3 spans 13 residues. V lost 6 bases to trimming and J lost 5 bases; unmatched junction nucleotides: 4.

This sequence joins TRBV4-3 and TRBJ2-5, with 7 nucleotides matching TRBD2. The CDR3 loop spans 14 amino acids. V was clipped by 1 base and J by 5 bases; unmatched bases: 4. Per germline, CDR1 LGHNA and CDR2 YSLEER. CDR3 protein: CASSQGLAVETQYF. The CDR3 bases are TGCGCCAGCAGCCAAGGGCTAGCGGTCGAGACCCAGTACTTC.

The CDR3 nucleotides are TGTGCCAGCAGCGTAGCCGGGACAGGAGGGACTGAAGCTTTCTTT. The encoded protein is CASSVAGTGGTEAFF. This chain connects TRBV9 to TRBJ1-1; TRBD1 matches 8 bases. The CDR3 contains 15 residues. V lost 0 bases and J lost 5; bases outside the gene matches: 6. Germline CDR1 reads SGDLS; CDR2 reads YYNGEE.

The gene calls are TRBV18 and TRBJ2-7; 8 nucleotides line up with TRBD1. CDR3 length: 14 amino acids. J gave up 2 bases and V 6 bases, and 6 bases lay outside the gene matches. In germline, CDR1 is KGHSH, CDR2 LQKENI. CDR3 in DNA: TGTGCCAGCTCGCCGGGACAGGAGACCTACGAGCAGTACTTC. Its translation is CASSPGQETYEQYF.